The present TCR beta chain was sequenced within a study of blood T cell repertoires in COVID-19. Assay: immunoSEQ multiplex PCR; the TCRdb copy retains only in-frame clones and omits some. The table includes some 450,000 clones, approximately 90% detected once. V was clipped by 6 bases and J by 7 bases, with 13 bases between them. Germline V CDR1 and CDR2: MNHEY, SVGAGI. The CDR3 is 13 residues long. Sequenced: peripheral blood. The TCR sequence derives from a man between 18 and 29 years old with COVID-19, enrolled during active disease. The J gene is TRBJ2-1, the V gene TRBV6-5, with D perhaps matching TRBD2 (6 bases). For the CDR3, the DNA is TGTGCCAGCAGAGATCTGGGGAGGAATGAGCAGTTCTTC. It encodes CASRDLGRNEQFF.